These 17 T cell receptor beta chains originate from one sample sequenced in a study of PD-1 blockade in classical Hodgkin lymphoma. Generated by immunoSEQ multiplex PCR, the TCRdb table keeps only in-frame clones and is missing some. The profile covers over 25,000 clones, with more than 75% appearing a single time and 2% to 3% taken by the ten largest. All patients relapsed after autologous stem cell transplantation, and brentuximab vedotin exposure varied. Specimen: peripheral blood mononuclear cells (PBMCs), collected at baseline. The receptors come from a human donor with classical Hodgkin lymphoma.

The V and J genes are TRBV19 and TRBJ2-3; the D is unclear. V lost 1 base and J lost 4, with 6 bases in between. In germline, CDR1 is LNHDA, CDR2 SQIVND (reference sequence). The CDR3 totals 13 residues. CDR3 sequence (DNA): TGTGCCAGTAGTATAGGGGTTGCAGATACGCAGTATTTT. Translation gives CASSIGVADTQYF.

The CDR3 here is CASSVPSGGNEKLFF. DNA for the CDR3: TGCGCCAGCAGCGTCCCGTCGGGAGGGAATGAAAAACTGTTTTTT. V is TRBV5-1 and J is TRBJ1-4; unclear D gene. Per the germline V gene, CDR1 is SGHRS and CDR2 is YFSETQ. V lost 4 bases, J lost 5 bases, and 15 bases lay in between. The CDR3 covers 15 residues.

The chain carries TRBV5-1 and TRBJ2-3, with D perhaps being TRBD1 or TRBD2 (6 bases each). Germline CDR1 and CDR2: SGHRS and YFSETQ. The ends were cut back, 5 bases at V and 2 bases at J, with 18 bases in the middle. The CDR3 totals 16 residues. The CDR3 sequence: CASRMNAGGLTDTQYF. In DNA, the CDR3 is TGCGCCAGCAGGATGAATGCCGGGGGCCTCACAGATACGCAGTATTTT.

The V call is TRBV6-6, the J call TRBJ1-2; weak D call: TRBD1 (6 bases). The V and J ends lost 2 bases and 0 bases respectively, with 10 bases between them. Germline loops: CDR1 MNHNY, CDR2 SVGAGI (reference sequence). The CDR3 is 15 amino acids. The CDR3 protein is CASSYLDRPNYGYTF. DNA of the CDR3: TGTGCCAGCAGTTACCTGGACAGACCTAACTATGGCTACACCTTC.

The V gene is TRBV19, the J gene TRBJ1-1; TRBD1 agrees at 7 bases. Trimming took 5 bases from V and 8 from J; bases not matched to a gene: 11. Germline V gene data show CDR1 as LNHDA and CDR2 as SQIVND (reference sequence). There are 14 residues in the CDR3. The CDR3 loop reads CASSGRTGGLEAFF. The CDR3 nucleotides read TGTGCCAGTAGTGGCAGGACAGGAGGGTTAGAAGCTTTCTTT.

The chain has TRBV6-1 and TRBJ2-6; D unclear. V lost 3 bases and J lost 1, with 4 bases in between. The CDR3 extends over 14 amino acids. Looked up from germline, CDR1 is MNHNS and CDR2 is SASEGT. In DNA form, the CDR3 reads TGTGCCAGCAGTGAGTGGTCTGGGGCCAACGTCCTGACTTTC. The encoded protein is CASSEWSGANVLTF.

The chain joins TRBV10-2 to TRBJ2-1; D is perhaps TRBD1 (7 bases). This CDR3 is built from 17 residues. From germline, CDR1 is WSHSY and CDR2 SAAADI. The germline V and J ends were trimmed by 7 bases and 0 bases, with 19 bases remaining between them. The CDR3 here is CASIPRGGGSSYNEQFF. The CDR3 nucleotides read TGCGCCAGCATCCCGAGAGGAGGGGGCAGCTCCTACAATGAGCAGTTCTTC.

The V gene is TRBV7-8, the J gene TRBJ2-5; D tentatively fits TRBD1 or TRBD2 (5 bases each). CDR1 and CDR2 from the germline V gene are SGHVS and FQNEAQ. CDR3 size: 16 residues. Between the trimmed V and J ends, which lost 5 bases and 1 base, there was a span of 17 bases. CDR3 loop: CASSVRQTNLQETQYF. CDR3 DNA sequence: TGTGCCAGCAGCGTACGACAGACTAACCTCCAAGAGACCCAGTACTTC.

The gene calls are TRBV19 and TRBJ1-2; weak D call: TRBD1 (5 bases). The CDR3 covers 14 residues. Trimming took 3 bases from V and 1 from J, leaving 9 bases between them. Per the germline V gene, CDR1 is LNHDA and CDR2 is SQIVND (reference sequence). CDR3 in amino acids: CASSITGSNYGYTF. DNA of the CDR3: TGTGCCAGTAGTATTACAGGCAGTAACTATGGCTACACCTTC.

The chain carries TRBV9 and TRBJ2-3; D is perhaps TRBD2 (5 bases). CDR3 length equals 15 residues. Trimming removed 2 bases at V and 0 bases at J, with 10 bases between. Germline V gives CDR1 SGDLS, CDR2 YYNGEE. The CDR3 nucleotides read TGTGCCAGCAGCGTCCATAGCGTAAGCACAGATACGCAGTATTTT. Translated, it gives CASSVHSVSTDTQYF.

The V gene is TRBV5-1, the J gene TRBJ2-5; 9 nucleotides match TRBD2. With 0 bases clipped from V and 0 bases from J, the junction kept 0 bases outside the gene matches. Germline values: CDR1 SGHRS, CDR2 YFSETQ. The CDR3 spans 15 residues. CDR3 in DNA: TGCGCCAGCAGCTTGGTAGCGGGGGACCAAGAGACCCAGTACTTC. Amino acid sequence: CASSLVAGDQETQYF.

This sequence joins TRBV28 and TRBJ1-1; 9 bases match TRBD1. The germline V gene has CDR1 MDHEN and CDR2 SYDVKM. This CDR3 has 15 amino acids. The V gene end was trimmed by 6 bases and the J gene end by 6 bases; junction bases not matched to a gene: 11. The CDR3 nucleotides read TGTGCCAGCAGCCATCCAACAGGGGGCCCGGCTGAAGCTTTCTTT. Encoded protein: CASSHPTGGPAEAFF.

The chain couples TRBV5-4 to TRBJ1-1; D may be TRBD1 (6 bases). CDR1 SGHNT and CDR2 YYREEE come from the germline V gene (reference sequence). V lost 3 bases and J 5 bases, leaving 11 bases between the germline ends. This CDR3 is built from 13 residues. CDR3 loop: CASSYQGRTEAFF. The CDR3 nucleotides read TGTGCCAGCAGCTATCAGGGGAGGACTGAAGCTTTCTTT.

The chain has TRBV11-2 and TRBJ2-7; 7 bases fit TRBD2. There are 13 residues in the CDR3. Unmatched junction bases numbered 3, after V lost 4 bases and J lost 3 bases. Germline CDR1 reads SGHAT; CDR2 reads FQNNGV. CDR3: CASSSQRGYEQYF. CDR3 bases: TGTGCCAGCAGCTCCCAGCGGGGCTACGAGCAGTACTTC. The full variable domain, with the rest looked up from reference TRBV11-2 and TRBJ2-7, is EAGVAQSPRYKIIEKRQSVAFWCNPISGHATLYWYQQILGQGPKLLIQFQNNGVVDDSQLPKDRFSAERLKGVDSTLKIQPAKLEDSAVYLCASSSQRGYEQYFGPGTRLTVT.

The V gene is TRBV7-8, the J gene TRBJ2-7; possible D gene TRBD1, 5 bases. V was pared by 1 base and J by 2 bases, with 9 bases between. Per germline, CDR1 SGHVS and CDR2 FQNEAQ. The CDR3 covers 14 residues. The CDR3 bases are TGTGCCAGCAGCTTAGAGGCAGGGCCCTACGAGCAGTACTTC. This sequence encodes CASSLEAGPYEQYF. The full variable domain, its missing parts supplied by reference TRBV7-8 and TRBJ2-7, is GAGVSQSPRYKVAKRGQDVALRCDPISGHVSLFWYQQALGQGPEFLTYFQNEAQLDKSGLPSDRFFAERPEGSVSTLKIQRTQQEDSAVYLCASSLEAGPYEQYFGPGTRLTVT.

The chain uses TRBV5-1 and TRBJ1-6; D uncertain. This CDR3 comprises 14 residues. The germline CDR1 and CDR2 sequences are SGHRS and YFSETQ. V dropped 4 bases and J dropped 12 bases, with 17 bases sitting between them. Here the CDR3 DNA reads TGCGCCAGCAGCCCGGGCGTTGATTCGGGACCCCTCCACTTT. It specifies CASSPGVDSGPLHF.

The rearrangement links TRBV7-9 to TRBJ1-4; D may be TRBD1 (6 bases). Germline-derived CDR1 and CDR2 are SEHNR and FQNEAQ (reference sequence). The CDR3 is 14 residues long. V was cut by 7 bases and J by 4 bases, with 13 bases left in between. For the CDR3, the DNA is TGTGCCAGCATCCTGGGAGGGGGTAATGAAAAACTGTTTTTT. This sequence encodes CASILGGGNEKLFF.